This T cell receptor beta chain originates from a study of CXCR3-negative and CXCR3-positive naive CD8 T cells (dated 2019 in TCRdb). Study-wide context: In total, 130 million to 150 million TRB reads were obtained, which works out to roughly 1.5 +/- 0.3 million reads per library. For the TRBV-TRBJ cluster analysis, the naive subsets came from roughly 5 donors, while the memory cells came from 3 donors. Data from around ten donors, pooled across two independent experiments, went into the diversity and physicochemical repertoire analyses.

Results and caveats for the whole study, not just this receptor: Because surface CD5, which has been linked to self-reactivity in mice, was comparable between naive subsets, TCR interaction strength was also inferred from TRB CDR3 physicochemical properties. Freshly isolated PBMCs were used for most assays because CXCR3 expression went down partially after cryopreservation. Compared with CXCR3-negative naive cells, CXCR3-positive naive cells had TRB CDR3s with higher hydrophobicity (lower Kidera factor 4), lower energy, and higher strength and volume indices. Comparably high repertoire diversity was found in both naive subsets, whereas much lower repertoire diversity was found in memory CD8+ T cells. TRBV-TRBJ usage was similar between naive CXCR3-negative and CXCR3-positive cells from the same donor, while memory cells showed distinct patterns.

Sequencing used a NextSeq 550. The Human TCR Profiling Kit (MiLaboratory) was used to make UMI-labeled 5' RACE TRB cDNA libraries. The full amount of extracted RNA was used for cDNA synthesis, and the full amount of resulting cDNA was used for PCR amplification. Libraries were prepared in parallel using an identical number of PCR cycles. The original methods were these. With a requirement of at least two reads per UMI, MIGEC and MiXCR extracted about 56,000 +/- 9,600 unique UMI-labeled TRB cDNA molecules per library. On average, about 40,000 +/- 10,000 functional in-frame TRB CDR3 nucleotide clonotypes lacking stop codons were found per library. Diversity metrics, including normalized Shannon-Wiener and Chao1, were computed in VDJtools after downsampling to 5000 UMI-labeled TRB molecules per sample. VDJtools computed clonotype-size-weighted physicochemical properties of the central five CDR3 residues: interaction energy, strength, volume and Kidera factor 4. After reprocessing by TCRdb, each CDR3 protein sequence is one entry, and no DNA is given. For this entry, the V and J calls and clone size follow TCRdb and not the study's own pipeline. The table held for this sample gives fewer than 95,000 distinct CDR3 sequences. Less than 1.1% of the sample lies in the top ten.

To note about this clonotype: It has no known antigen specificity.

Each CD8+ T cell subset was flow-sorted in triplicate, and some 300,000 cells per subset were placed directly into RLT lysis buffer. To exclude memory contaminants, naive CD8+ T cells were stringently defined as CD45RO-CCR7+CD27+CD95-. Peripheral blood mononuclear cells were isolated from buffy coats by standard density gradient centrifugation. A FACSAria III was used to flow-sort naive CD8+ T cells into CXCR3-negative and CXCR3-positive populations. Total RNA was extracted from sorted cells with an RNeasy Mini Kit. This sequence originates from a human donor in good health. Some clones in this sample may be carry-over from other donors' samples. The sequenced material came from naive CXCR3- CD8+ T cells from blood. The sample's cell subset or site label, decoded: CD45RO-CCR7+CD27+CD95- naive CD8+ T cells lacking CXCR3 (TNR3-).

The CDR3 in this case is CASSDSRNTEAFF. The receptor chain draws on TRBV6-4 and TRBJ1-1. Measured from the cysteine to the phenylalanine, the CDR3 is 13 residues long. DNA is not on record. The germline V gene encodes CDR1 MRHNA and CDR2 SNTAGT.